This paragraph reports one T cell receptor beta chain. This clonotype appeared many times. Its cognate antigen has yet to be identified. Nothing much larger sits one base from this clone, and base qualities are not available. Ficoll-Paque density gradient centrifugation was used to isolate PBMCs. The CDR3, from cysteine to phenylalanine, totals 12 residues. This entry keeps only the CDR3 DNA: 36 bases, framed from base 1. The germline V gene (reference sequence) specifies DFQATT as CDR1 and SNEGSKA as CDR2. V is reduced by 6 bases and J by 6 bases, leaving a spacing of 12 bases between them. Sequencer: Illumina NovaSeq 6000. Using 5'RACE with constant-segment primers, TCRalpha and TCRbeta cDNA libraries were constructed, with sample barcodes and unique molecular identifiers added in the process. RNA was extracted from every sample with Trizol reagent. The libraries were amplified in two PCR steps, and the second step added a second sample barcode and Illumina TruSeq adapters. Sequencing of the libraries was done on an Illumina NovaSeq, producing 2 x 150 bp paired-end reads. For the original study's pipeline: With migec v1.2.7, reads were demultiplexed and then collapsed into UMI-guided consensus sequences. Using mixcr v2.1.11, UMI consensuses were aligned to TRA and TRB V and J templates and then assembled into clonotypes. Clonotypes were classified as expanded or contracted when called significant by both edgeR and NoisET, with noise models trained on biological replicates. edgeR calls used a false discovery rate-adjusted p below 0.01 and a log2 fold-change threshold of 1. As an exploratory analysis of dynamics, PCA with hierarchical clustering was applied to max-normalized trajectories of the 1000 most abundant clonotypes. Each responding clone was given a CD4 or CD8 phenotype based on the CD4+ and CD8+ repertoires, which had been sequenced separately. TCRdb took the public reads, trimmed them with fastp at Q25, ran MiXCR for clone calling and kept in-frame beta chains. Every CDR3 protein is listed once, alongside the most common genes and DNA of its rows. The V and J calls were determined by TCRdb, not by the authors. This sample comprises under 400,000 distinct CDR3 sequences, under 30% of them detected only once. Roughly 12% of the sample belongs to the ten largest clones.

This sample was included in a study of T-cell memory formation after mild COVID-19 (dated by TCRdb to the early 2020s). Describing the broader study: TCR sequence clusters from the two donors were largely donor specific. In two donors, T-cell clones that expanded and contracted after mild COVID-19 were tracked by sequencing TCRalpha and TCRbeta repertoires over time. The cohort comprised two young, previously healthy adult volunteers, one female and one male. Summary of the overall study and its limitations: From day 15 to 85, contracting clones showed balanced CD4/CD8 phenotypes, whereas a second wave of clones that expanded from day 15 to 37 leaned towards CD4+. SARS-CoV-2 specificity was not confirmed for the second-wave clones peaking on day 37. Contracting CD4+ clones turned up mainly in the CM and EM memory subsets, whereas EMRA was where CD8+ clones were enriched. The study covered only a couple of mild cases, and larger cohorts including severe cases with pre-infection samples were considered necessary. Some responding clones were detected in pre-infection memory, suggesting pre-existing cross-reactive memory T cells joined the SARS-CoV-2 response.

Sequencing was carried out using PBMCs or a T cell subset sorted from them (not recorded which). This chain joins TRBV20-1 to TRBJ2-1; the D region possibly corresponds to TRBD2 (5 bases align). This receptor was identified in an adult woman who had mild COVID-19 (a few samples of this study predate the infection). The sample titles of this study are shuffled in the database, so cell type and time point are left out; the donor was told from shared clones. The DNA sequence is given as TGCAGTGCAAGAACTAGTCGCAATGAGCAGTTCTTC. Translated, this gives CSARTSRNEQFF.